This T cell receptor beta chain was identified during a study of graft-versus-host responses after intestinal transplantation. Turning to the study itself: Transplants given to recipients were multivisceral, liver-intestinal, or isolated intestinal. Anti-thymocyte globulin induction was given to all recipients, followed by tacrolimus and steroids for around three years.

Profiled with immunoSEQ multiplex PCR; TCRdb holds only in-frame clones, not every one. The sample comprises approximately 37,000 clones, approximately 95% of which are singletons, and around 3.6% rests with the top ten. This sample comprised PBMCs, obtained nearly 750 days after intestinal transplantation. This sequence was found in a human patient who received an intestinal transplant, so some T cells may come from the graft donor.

The CDR3 sequence: CASSATGIDSPLHF. The CDR3 region has the DNA TGTGCCAGCAGCGCGACAGGGATCGATTCACCCCTCCACTTT. The rearrangement links TRBV2 to TRBJ1-6, with 7 bases that match TRBD1. CDR3 length equals 14 residues. Germline trimming cut 6 bases from V and 8 bases from J; bases unmatched to any gene: 7. Germline CDR1 SNHLY, CDR2 FYNNEI.